This entry lists 3 T cell receptor beta chains sequenced from one sample in a study of post-analysis software for immune sequencing data. Study conclusions and caveats: Patients showed TRBV5-6, TRBV5-1 and TRBV20-1 among a few TRBV segments more frequent than in controls.

For these TCRs, the target antigens are not known. The TCR beta cDNA libraries carried unique molecular identifiers. TCRdb passed the PCR reads through MiXCR, listing each CDR3 protein once. The sample lists hundreds of thousands of distinct CDR3 sequences; 55% to 70% were seen once. Sequencing used blood. The receptors shown here come from a girl aged 2 to 10 with multiple sclerosis.

This clonotype was observed a few times. V and J are TRBV20-1 and TRBJ2-1, with a tentative D call TRBD1 (6 bases). The CDR3 is 12 amino acids. V gave up 1 base and J gave up 9 bases, with 10 bases separating them. The germline CDR1 and CDR2 sequences are DFQATT and SNEGSKA (reference sequence). CDR3 protein: CSARVVTGEQFF. For the CDR3, the DNA is TGCAGTGCTAGAGTTGTGACAGGTGAGCAGTTCTTC.

CDR3 nucleotides: TGTGCCAGCTCACGCTTCTCTCGGACGGACTTCTATGGCTACACCTTC. Encoded protein: CASSRFSRTDFYGYTF. The gene calls are TRBV18 and TRBJ1-2; D gene unclear. Germline assignment: CDR1 KGHSH and CDR2 LQKENI. The germline V and J ends were trimmed by 4 bases and 4 bases, with 19 bases remaining between them. The CDR3 contains 16 residues. The variable domain in full, completed from reference TRBV18 and TRBJ1-2, reads NAGVMQNPRHLVRRRGQEARLRCSPMKGHSHVYWYRQLPEEGLKFMVYLQKENIIDESGMPKERFSAEFPKEGPSILRIQQVVRGDSAAYFCASSRFSRTDFYGYTFGSGTRLTVV.

The J gene is TRBJ1-2, the V gene TRBV4-3; unclear D gene. Germline V lookup: CDR1 LGHNA, CDR2 YSLEER. Trimming left V 4 bases short and J 7 bases short, with 16 bases between. This CDR3 is 14 amino acids long. CDR3: CASSPTLPPGGYTF. The CDR3 coding sequence is TGCGCCAGCAGCCCAACGCTACCACCTGGTGGCTACACCTTC.